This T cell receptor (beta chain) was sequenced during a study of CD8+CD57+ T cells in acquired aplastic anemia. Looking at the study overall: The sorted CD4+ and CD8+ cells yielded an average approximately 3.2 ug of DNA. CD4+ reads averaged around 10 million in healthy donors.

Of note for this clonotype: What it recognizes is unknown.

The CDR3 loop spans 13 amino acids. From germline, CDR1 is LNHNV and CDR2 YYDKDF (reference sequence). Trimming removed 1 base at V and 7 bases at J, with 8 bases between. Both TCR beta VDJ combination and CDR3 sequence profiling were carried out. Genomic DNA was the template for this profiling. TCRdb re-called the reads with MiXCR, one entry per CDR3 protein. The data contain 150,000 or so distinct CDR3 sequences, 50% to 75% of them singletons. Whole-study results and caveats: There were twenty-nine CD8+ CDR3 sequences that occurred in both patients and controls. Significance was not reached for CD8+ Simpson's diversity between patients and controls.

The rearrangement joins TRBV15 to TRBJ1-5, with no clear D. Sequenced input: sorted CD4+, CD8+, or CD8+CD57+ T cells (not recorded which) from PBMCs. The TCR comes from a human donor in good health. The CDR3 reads CATSRGLDQPQHF. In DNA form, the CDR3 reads TGTGCCACCAGCAGAGGTCTGGACCAGCCCCAGCATTTT. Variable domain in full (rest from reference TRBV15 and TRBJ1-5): DAMVIQNPRYQVTQFGKPVTLSCSQTLNHNVMYWYQQKSSQAPKLLFHYYDKDFNNEADTPDNFQSRRPNTSFCFLDIRSPGLGDTAMYLCATSRGLDQPQHFGDGTRLSIL.